Listed below are T cell receptor beta chains from one sample, sequenced in a study of breast tumors, draining lymph nodes, adjacent tissues. TCRdb passed the multiplex PCR reads through MiXCR, listing each CDR3 protein once. Among 83,000 or so distinct CDR3 sequences listed, roughly a fifth were seen once. What was sequenced was axillary lymph node tissue. Receptor source: a female donor with breast cancer. Some clones in this sample may be carry-over from other donors' samples. The CDR3 runs from the conserved cysteine through the conserved F or W. A D gene is named only where the DNA matches it firmly. A row's size may be missing; if present it is once, few, many or a size class.

>NA|TRBV14|NA|TRBJ2-7
CASSQASGDMGQYF
TGTGCCAGCAGCCAAGCGTCAGGGGACATGGGGCAGTACTTC
>TRBD2|TRBV7-9|many|TRBJ2-2
CATPWGSGGAGTGELFF
TGTGCCACCCCGTGGGGTAGCGGGGGCGCGGGCACCGGGGAGCTGTTTTTT
>TRBD1|TRBV12-3/TRBV12-4|many|TRBJ2-3
CASGVQGWTQYF
TGTGCCAGCGGGGTACAGGGGTGGACGCAGTATTTT
>NA|TRBV2|many|TRBJ2-3
CASRPGTVSDTQYF
TGTGCCAGCAGACCCGGGACGGTCTCAGATACGCAGTATTTT
>NA|TRBV12-5|many|TRBJ1-3
CASGKRDLGSGNTIYF
TGTGCTAGTGGTAAAAGGGACCTTGGCTCTGGAAACACCATATATTTT
>TRBD2|TRBV10-3|many|TRBJ2-3
CASTPREGTDTQYF
TGTGCCAGTACTCCACGGGAGGGGACAGATACGCAGTATTTT
>TRBD1|TRBV6-5|many|TRBJ1-2
CASSFRITGTGHGYTF
TGTGCCAGCAGTTTTCGGATCACCGGGACAGGGCATGGCTACACCTTC
>TRBD1|TRBV19|many|TRBJ1-5
CASSIDSRGQGQPQHF
TGTGCCAGTAGTATAGATAGCAGGGGGCAGGGTCAGCCCCAGCATTTT
>TRBD2|TRBV3-1|NA|TRBJ2-3
CASSRNRASGSTDTQYF
TGTGCCAGCAGCCGGAATAGGGCTAGCGGGAGCACAGATACGCAGTATTTT
>NA|TRBV20-1|many|TRBJ2-5
CSASDSQETQYF
TGCAGTGCTAGTGACAGCCAAGAGACCCAGTACTTC
>NA|TRBV24-1|many|TRBJ2-7
CATSDGTYEQYF
TGTGCCACCAGTGATGGGACCTACGAGCAGTACTTC
>TRBD1|TRBV5-1|many|TRBJ2-7
CASSPRGPGNEQYF
TGCGCCAGCAGCCCCAGGGGGCCAGGTAACGAGCAGTACTTC
>TRBD1|TRBV5-1|few|TRBJ2-6
CASSPPTGSGANVLTF
TGCGCCAGCAGCCCCCCGACAGGGTCTGGGGCCAACGTCCTGACTTTC
>TRBD2|TRBV20-1|many|TRBJ2-7
CSARAARGLAHEQYF
TGCAGTGCTAGAGCCGCACGGGGACTAGCCCACGAGCAGTACTTC
>NA|TRBV24-1|many|TRBJ1-2
CATSDTNSDGYTF
TGTGCCACCAGTGACACGAACAGTGATGGCTACACCTTC
>TRBD1|TRBV25-1|medium-sized|TRBJ2-7
CASSEGTGVTYEQYF
TGTGCCAGCAGTGAAGGAACAGGGGTAACCTACGAGCAGTACTTC
>NA|TRBV6-5|many|TRBJ2-5
CASAWRDWETQYF
TGTGCCAGCGCGTGGAGGGATTGGGAGACCCAGTACTTC
>NA|TRBV2|NA|TRBJ2-1
CASLSDRYNEQSF
TGTGCCAGCCTAAGTGACCGCTACAATGAGCAGTCCTTC
>NA|TRBV19|NA|TRBJ1-5
CASSQTGNNQPQHF
TGTGCCAGTAGTCAAACAGGGAACAATCAGCCCCAGCATTTT